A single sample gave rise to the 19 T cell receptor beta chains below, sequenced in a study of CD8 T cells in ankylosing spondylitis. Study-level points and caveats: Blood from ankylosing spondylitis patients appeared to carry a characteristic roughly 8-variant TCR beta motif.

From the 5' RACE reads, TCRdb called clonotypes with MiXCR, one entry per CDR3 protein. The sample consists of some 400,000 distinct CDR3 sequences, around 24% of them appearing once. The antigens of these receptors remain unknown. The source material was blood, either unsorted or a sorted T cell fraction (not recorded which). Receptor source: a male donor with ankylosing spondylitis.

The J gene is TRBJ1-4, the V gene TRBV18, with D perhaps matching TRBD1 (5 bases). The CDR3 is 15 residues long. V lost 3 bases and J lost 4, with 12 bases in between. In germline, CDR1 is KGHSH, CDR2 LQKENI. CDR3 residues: CASSPRRGNNEKLFF. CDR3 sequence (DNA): TGTGCCAGCTCACCCCGCCGGGGGAATAATGAAAAACTGTTTTTT.

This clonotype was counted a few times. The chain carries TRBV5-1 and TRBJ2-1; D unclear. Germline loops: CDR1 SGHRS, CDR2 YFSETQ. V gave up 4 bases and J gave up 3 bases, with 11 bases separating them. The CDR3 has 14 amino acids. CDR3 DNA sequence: TGCGCCAGCAGCCCGGGTGCAGGCTACAATGAGCAGTTCTTC. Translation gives CASSPGAGYNEQFF.

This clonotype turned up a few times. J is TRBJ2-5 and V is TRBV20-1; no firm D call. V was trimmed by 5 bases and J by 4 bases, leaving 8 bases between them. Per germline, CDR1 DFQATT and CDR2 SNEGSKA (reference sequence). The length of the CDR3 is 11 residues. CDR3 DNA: TGCAGTGCTCCGCACCCAGAGACCCAGTACTTC. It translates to CSAPHPETQYF.

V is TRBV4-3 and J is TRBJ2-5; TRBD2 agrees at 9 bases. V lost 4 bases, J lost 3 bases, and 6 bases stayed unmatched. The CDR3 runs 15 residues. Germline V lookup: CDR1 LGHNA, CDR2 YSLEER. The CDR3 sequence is CASSLAGEVEETQYF. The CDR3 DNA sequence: TGCGCCAGCAGCCTAGCGGGAGAGGTGGAAGAGACCCAGTACTTC.

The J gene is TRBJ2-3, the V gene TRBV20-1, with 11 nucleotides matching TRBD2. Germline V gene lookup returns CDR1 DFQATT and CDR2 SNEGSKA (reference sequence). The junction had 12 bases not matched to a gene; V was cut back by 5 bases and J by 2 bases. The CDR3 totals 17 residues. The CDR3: CSAGGLAGGLFTDTQYF. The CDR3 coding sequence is TGCAGTGCTGGCGGACTAGCGGGTGGCCTATTCACAGATACGCAGTATTTT.

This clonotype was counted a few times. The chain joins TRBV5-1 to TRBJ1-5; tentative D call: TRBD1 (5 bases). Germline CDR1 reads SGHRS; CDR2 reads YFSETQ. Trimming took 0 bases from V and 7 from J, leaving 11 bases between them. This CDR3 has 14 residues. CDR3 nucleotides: TGCGCCAGCAGCTTGGGATCAGGGTCCCAGCCCCAGCATTTT. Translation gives CASSLGSGSQPQHF.

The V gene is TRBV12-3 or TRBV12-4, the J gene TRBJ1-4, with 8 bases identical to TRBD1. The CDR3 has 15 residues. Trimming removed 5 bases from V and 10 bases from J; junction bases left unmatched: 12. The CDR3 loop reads CASSTRGQGRRKLFF. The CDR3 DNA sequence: TGTGCCAGCAGTACGCGAGGACAGGGTCGCCGAAAACTGTTTTTT.

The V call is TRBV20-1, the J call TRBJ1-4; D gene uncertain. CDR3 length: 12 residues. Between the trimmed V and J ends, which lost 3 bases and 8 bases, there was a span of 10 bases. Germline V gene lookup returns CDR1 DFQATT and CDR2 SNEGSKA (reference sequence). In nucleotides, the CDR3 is TGCAGTGCTAGGGGTATAGAGGAAAAACTGTTTTTT. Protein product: CSARGIEEKLFF.

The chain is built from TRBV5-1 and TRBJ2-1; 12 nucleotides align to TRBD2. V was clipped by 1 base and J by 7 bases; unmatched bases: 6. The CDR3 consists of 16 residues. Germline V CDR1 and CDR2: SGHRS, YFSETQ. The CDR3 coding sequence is TGCGCCAGCAGCTTGCCTAGCGGGAGGGGTACAAATGAGCAGTTCTTC. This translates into CASSLPSGRGTNEQFF.

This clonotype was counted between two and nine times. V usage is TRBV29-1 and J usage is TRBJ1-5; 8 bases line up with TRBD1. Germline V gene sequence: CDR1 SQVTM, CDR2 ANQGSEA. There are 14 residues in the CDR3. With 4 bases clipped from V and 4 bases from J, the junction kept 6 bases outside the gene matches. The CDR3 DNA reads TGCAGCGTTGCGGGCACAGGGGGAAATCAGCCCCAGCATTTT. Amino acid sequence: CSVAGTGGNQPQHF.

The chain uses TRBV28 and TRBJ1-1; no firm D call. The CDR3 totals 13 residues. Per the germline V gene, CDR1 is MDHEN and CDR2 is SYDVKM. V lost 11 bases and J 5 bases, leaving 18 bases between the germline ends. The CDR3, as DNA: TGTGCCGCAACCGAAATCTGGAAGACTGAAGCTTTCTTT. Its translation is CAATEIWKTEAFF.

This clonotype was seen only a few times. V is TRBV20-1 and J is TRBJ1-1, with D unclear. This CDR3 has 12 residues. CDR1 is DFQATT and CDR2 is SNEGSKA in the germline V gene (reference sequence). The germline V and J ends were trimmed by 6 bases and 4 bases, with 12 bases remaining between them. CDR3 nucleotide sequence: TGCAGTGCGGACCGTTTGAGCACTGAAGCTTTCTTT. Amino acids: CSADRLSTEAFF.

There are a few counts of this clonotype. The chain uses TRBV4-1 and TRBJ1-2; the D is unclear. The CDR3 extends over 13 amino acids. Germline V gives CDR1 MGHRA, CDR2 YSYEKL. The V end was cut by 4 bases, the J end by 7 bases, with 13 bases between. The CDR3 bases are TGCGCCAGCAGCCGAGAGGGTGCTCCTGGCTACACCTTC. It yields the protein CASSREGAPGYTF.

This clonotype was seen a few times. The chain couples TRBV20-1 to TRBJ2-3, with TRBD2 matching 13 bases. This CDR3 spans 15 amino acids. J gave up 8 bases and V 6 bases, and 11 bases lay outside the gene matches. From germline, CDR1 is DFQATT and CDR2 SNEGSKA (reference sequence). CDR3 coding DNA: TGCAGTGCCGCAATCACTAGCGGGAGGGGAGGTACGCAGTATTTT. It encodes CSAAITSGRGGTQYF.

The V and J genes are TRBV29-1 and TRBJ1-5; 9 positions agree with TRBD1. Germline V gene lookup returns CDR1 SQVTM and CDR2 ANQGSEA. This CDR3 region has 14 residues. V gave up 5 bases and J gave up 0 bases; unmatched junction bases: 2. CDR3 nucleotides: TGCAGCGTTAGGGACAGGGATAGCAATCAGCCCCAGCATTTT. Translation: CSVRDRDSNQPQHF. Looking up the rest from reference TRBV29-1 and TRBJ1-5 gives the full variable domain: SAVISQKPSRDICQRGTSLTIQCQVDSQVTMMFWYRQQPGQSLTLIATANQGSEATYESGFVIDKFPISRPNLTFSTLTVSNMSPEDSSIYLCSVRDRDSNQPQHFGDGTRLSIL.

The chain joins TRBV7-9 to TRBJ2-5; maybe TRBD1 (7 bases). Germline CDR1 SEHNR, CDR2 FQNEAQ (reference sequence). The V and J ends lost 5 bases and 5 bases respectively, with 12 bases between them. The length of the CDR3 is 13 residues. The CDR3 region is CASSRGTEETQYF. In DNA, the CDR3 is TGTGCCAGCAGCCGCGGGACAGAGGAGACCCAGTACTTC.

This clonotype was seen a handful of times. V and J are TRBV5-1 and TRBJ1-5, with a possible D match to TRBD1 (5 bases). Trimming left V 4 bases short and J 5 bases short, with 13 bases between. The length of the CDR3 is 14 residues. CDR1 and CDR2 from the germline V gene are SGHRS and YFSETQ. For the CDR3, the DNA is TGCGCCAGCAGCAGCGGGGCTGTGGATCAGCCCCAGCATTTT. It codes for CASSSGAVDQPQHF.

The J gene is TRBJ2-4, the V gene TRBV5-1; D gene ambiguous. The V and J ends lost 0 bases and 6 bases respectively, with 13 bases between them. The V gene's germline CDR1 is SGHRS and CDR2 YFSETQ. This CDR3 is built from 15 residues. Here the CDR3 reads CASSLAVGSSNIQYF. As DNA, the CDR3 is TGCGCCAGCAGCTTGGCCGTGGGAAGTTCAAACATTCAGTACTTC.

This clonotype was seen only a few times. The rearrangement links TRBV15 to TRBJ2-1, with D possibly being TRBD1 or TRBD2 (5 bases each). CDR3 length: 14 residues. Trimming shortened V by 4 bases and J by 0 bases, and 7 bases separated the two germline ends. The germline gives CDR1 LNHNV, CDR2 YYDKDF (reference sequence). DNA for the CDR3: TGTGCCACCAGCACGGGGCTCTCCTACAATGAGCAGTTCTTC. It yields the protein CATSTGLSYNEQFF.